One sample yielded the 20 T cell receptor beta chains listed below, sequenced in a study of radiation and T cells in renal cell carcinoma (dated by TCRdb to the early 2020s). Explained via the paper, the time point label denotes: blood 2 weeks post-SBRT. The meaning of the sample's treatment or condition label: 15 Gy SBRT to primary tumor, nephrectomy 4 weeks later. Library preparation used the immunoSEQ multiplex PCR assay. The immuneACCESS repertoire file appears here via TCRdb, limited to in-frame rearrangements. These files lack a portion of the clones; in checked studies, under half of the deficit traces to unresolved V genes, and the cause of the others is not known. The sample table lists roughly 150,000 clones, roughly 89% of them with a count of one. The ten most abundant clones make up under 15% of the sample. Sequencing used blood, obtained from a patient whose treatment included radiotherapy and nephrectomy. The receptors shown here come from a woman between 45 and 65 years old with renal cell carcinoma.

V and J are TRBV11-2 and TRBJ2-7; D gene ambiguous. Germline lookup yields CDR1 SGHAT and CDR2 FQNNGV. V lost 2 bases and J lost 3, with 17 bases in between. This CDR3 has 16 amino acids. The DNA of the CDR3 is TGTGCCAGCAGCTTAAAACGCGAACCCCTATTCTACGAGCAGTACTTC. Translated: CASSLKREPLFYEQYF.

The V and J genes are TRBV30 and TRBJ2-1, with D possibly called TRBD1 or TRBD2 (6 bases each). The germline V gene encodes CDR1 GTSNPN and CDR2 SVGIG (reference sequence). Trimming took 0 bases from V and 7 from J, leaving 13 bases between them. The CDR3 spans 14 residues. CDR3 amino acids: CAWSVEGGGNEQFF. CDR3 DNA: TGTGCCTGGAGTGTCGAGGGGGGCGGAAATGAGCAGTTCTTC.

The chain uses TRBV7-6 and TRBJ2-6, with D tentatively TRBD1 (6 bases). The V gene lost 4 bases and the J gene lost 0 bases, with 16 bases spanning the gap. This CDR3 spans 18 amino acids. Germline V gene data show CDR1 as SGHVS and CDR2 as FNYEAQ. Here the CDR3 DNA reads TGTGCCAGCAGCTCCGCCGGGACACCAAGCTCTGGGGCCAACGTCCTGACTTTC. It codes for CASSSAGTPSSGANVLTF.

The chain combines TRBV25-1 with TRBJ1-2; no reliable D call. V was pared by 4 bases and J by 4 bases, with 7 bases between. This CDR3 is 12 amino acids long. Germline lookup yields CDR1 MGHDK and CDR2 SYGVNS. CDR3 amino acids: CASSAYRYGYTF. In DNA form, the CDR3 reads TGTGCCAGCAGTGCGTACCGCTATGGCTACACCTTC.

The V and J genes are TRBV9 and TRBJ1-2; possibly TRBD1 for D (6 bases). CDR1 and CDR2 (germline): SGDLS, YYNGEE. The CDR3 spans 13 residues. V gave up 2 bases and J gave up 4 bases, with 9 bases separating them. Here the CDR3 reads CASSVQGTYGYTF. Here the CDR3 DNA reads TGTGCCAGCAGCGTCCAGGGGACCTATGGCTACACCTTC.

The chain joins TRBV19 to TRBJ2-2, with D unclear. The CDR3 is 20 residues long. V lost 6 bases and J lost 0, with 26 bases in between. Germline loops: CDR1 LNHDA, CDR2 SQIVND (reference sequence). The CDR3 loop reads CASSPNPRIVDFANTGELFF. The CDR3 DNA reads as TGTGCCAGTAGCCCAAATCCTCGTATTGTTGATTTCGCGAACACCGGGGAGCTGTTTTTT.

The chain has TRBV19 and TRBJ2-6; D is unclear. V dropped 2 bases and J dropped 0 bases, with 11 bases sitting between them. CDR3 size: 17 residues. The germline CDR1 and CDR2 sequences are LNHDA and SQIVND (reference sequence). In DNA, the CDR3 is TGTGCCAGTAGTATAAGGCAACCCCCCTCTGGGGCCAACGTCCTGACTTTC. It translates to CASSIRQPPSGANVLTF. The variable domain in full, with the rest retrieved from reference TRBV19 and TRBJ2-6, is DGGITQSPKYLFRKEGQNVTLSCEQNLNHDAMYWYRQDPGQGLRLIYYSQIVNDFQKGDIAEGYSVSREKKESFPLTVTSAQKNPTAFYLCASSIRQPPSGANVLTFGAGSRLTVL.

This clone was recorded only once. V is TRBV6-5 and J is TRBJ2-1; 9 nucleotides align to TRBD2. The CDR3 spans 15 residues. V was pared by 6 bases and J by 3 bases, with 6 bases of the junction left unmatched. CDR1 and CDR2 from the germline V gene are MNHEY and SVGAGI. The CDR3 here is CASSRGGAGYNEQFF. In DNA form, the CDR3 reads TGTGCCAGCAGCCGCGGGGGGGCCGGCTACAATGAGCAGTTCTTC.

V is TRBV18 and J is TRBJ2-1; D may be TRBD1 (5 bases). Deletions cut 1 base from V and 9 bases from J, with 10 bases between. Germline V gene data show CDR1 as KGHSH and CDR2 as LQKENI. The CDR3 spans 13 residues. The CDR3 here is CASSPQGRSEQFF. The CDR3 DNA reads TGTGCCAGCTCACCACAGGGGCGGAGTGAGCAGTTCTTC.

V is TRBV7-3 and J is TRBJ2-1, with 12 nucleotides matching TRBD2. Germline trimming cut 5 bases from V and 6 bases from J; bases unmatched to any gene: 2. Germline CDR1 and CDR2: SGHTA and FQGTGA. The CDR3 is 14 amino acids. The CDR3 DNA reads as TGTGCCAGCAGCCCGGGACTAGCGGGCAATGAGCAGTTCTTC. Its translation: CASSPGLAGNEQFF.

This clone was recorded once. The chain employs TRBV7-2 and TRBJ1-4, with a tentative D call TRBD1 (6 bases). Germline assignment: CDR1 SGHTA and CDR2 FQGNSA. The germline V and J ends were trimmed by 1 base and 3 bases, with 9 bases remaining between them. This CDR3 comprises 15 residues. CDR3: CASSLVQGSNEKLFF. CDR3 DNA sequence: TGTGCCAGCAGCTTAGTTCAGGGGTCTAATGAAAAACTGTTTTTT.

Regarding this clone: This same CDR3 is encoded by further DNA sequences in the sample. This CDR3 reads CASSPGYEQYF. The CDR3 DNA reads as TGTGCCAGCTCACCGGGGTACGAGCAGTACTTC. The J gene is TRBJ2-7, the V gene TRBV18; D remains unclear. V lost 3 bases to trimming and J lost 4 bases, with 4 bases between them. The CDR3 is made up of 11 amino acids. Germline CDR1 is KGHSH and CDR2 is LQKENI. Using reference TRBV18 and TRBJ2-7 for the parts outside the CDR3, the full variable domain is NAGVMQNPRHLVRRRGQEARLRCSPMKGHSHVYWYRQLPEEGLKFMVYLQKENIIDESGMPKERFSAEFPKEGPSILRIQQVVRGDSAAYFCASSPGYEQYFGPGTRLTVT.

The J gene is TRBJ1-4, the V gene TRBV7-9; unclear D gene. This CDR3 spans 14 amino acids. V shed 4 bases and J shed 8 bases, with 14 bases lying between them. Germline loops: CDR1 SEHNR, CDR2 FQNEAQ (reference sequence). The CDR3 here is CASSYDTAGEKLFF. CDR3 bases: TGTGCCAGCAGCTATGATACCGCGGGAGAAAAACTGTTTTTT.

The CDR3 sequence: CASSYSPGSSGNTIYF. Written as DNA, the CDR3 is TGTGCCAGCAGTTACTCTCCAGGGAGCTCTGGAAACACCATATATTTT. This chain uses TRBV6-5 with TRBJ1-3; D may be TRBD1 (5 bases). CDR1 is MNHEY, CDR2 SVGAGI, per germline. Trimming pared 0 bases from V and 0 bases from J, leaving 9 bases between. This CDR3 spans 16 amino acids.

This clone came up once. The chain uses TRBV19 and TRBJ2-7; 8 bases are shared with TRBD1. Germline assignment: CDR1 LNHDA and CDR2 SQIVND (reference sequence). This CDR3 is 16 amino acids long. Trimming at V came to 3 bases and at J to 0 bases, leaving 7 bases not matched to a gene. The DNA of the CDR3 is TGTGCCAGTAGTATTGGGACAGGCGACCTCTCCTACGAGCAGTACTTC. This sequence encodes CASSIGTGDLSYEQYF.

The chain carries TRBV7-3 and TRBJ2-1; a possible D gene is TRBD2 (5 bases). V was shortened by 5 bases and J by 5 bases, with 19 bases between the two germline ends. CDR1 and CDR2 (germline): SGHTA, FQGTGA. This CDR3 contains 16 residues. The CDR3 sequence is CASSKLRAGRDNEQFF. CDR3 bases: TGTGCCAGCAGCAAACTCCGGGCCGGGCGGGACAATGAGCAGTTCTTC.

The chain is built from TRBV5-1 and TRBJ1-6; D gene uncertain. The germline CDR1 and CDR2 sequences are SGHRS and YFSETQ. This CDR3 is 17 amino acids long. Trimming shortened V by 4 bases and J by 0 bases, and 14 bases separated the two germline ends. The CDR3 nucleotides are TGCGCCAGCAGCAAGGACGAGTGGAGCTCCTATAATTCACCCCTCCACTTT. Its translation is CASSKDEWSSYNSPLHF.

In this sample, this clone turned up once. The rearrangement joins TRBV6-1 to TRBJ2-5; 8 positions agree with TRBD1. V shed 6 bases, J shed 1 base, and the junction held 4 bases outside the gene matches. CDR3 length: 14 residues. The germline gives CDR1 MNHNS, CDR2 SASEGT. The CDR3 nucleotides read TGTGCCAGCAGCGAGGACAGGGCCCAAGAGACCCAGTACTTC. As protein: CASSEDRAQETQYF.

The rearrangement links TRBV5-4 to TRBJ2-7; D uncertain. Germline V CDR1 and CDR2: SGHNT, YYREEE (reference sequence). With 1 base removed from V and 0 bases from J, the gap between germline ends came to 5 bases. The CDR3 is 13 amino acids. CDR3 in amino acids: CASSLRYSYEQYF. The CDR3 nucleotides are TGTGCCAGCAGCTTGAGGTACTCCTACGAGCAGTACTTC.

This clone was seen once. This chain uses TRBV10-3 with TRBJ1-1; D possibly corresponds to TRBD1 (5 bases). CDR1 ENHRY and CDR2 SYGVKD come from the germline V gene. CDR3 size: 13 residues. Trimming pared 4 bases from V and 6 bases from J, leaving 12 bases between. The CDR3 loop reads CAISGRADAEAFF. CDR3 bases: TGTGCCATCAGTGGCAGGGCCGACGCTGAAGCTTTCTTT.